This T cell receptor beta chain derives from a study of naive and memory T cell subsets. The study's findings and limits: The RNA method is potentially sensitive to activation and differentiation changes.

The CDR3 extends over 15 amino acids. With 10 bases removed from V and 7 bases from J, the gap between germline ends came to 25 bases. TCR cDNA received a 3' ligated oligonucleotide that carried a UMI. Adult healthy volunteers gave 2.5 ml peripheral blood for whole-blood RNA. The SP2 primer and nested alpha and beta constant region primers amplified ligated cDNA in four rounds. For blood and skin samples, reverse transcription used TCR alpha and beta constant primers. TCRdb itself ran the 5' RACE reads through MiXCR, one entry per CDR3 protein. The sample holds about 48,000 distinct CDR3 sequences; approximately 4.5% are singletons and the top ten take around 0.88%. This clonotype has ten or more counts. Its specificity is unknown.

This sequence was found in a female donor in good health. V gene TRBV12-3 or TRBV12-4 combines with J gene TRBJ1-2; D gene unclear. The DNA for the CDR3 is TGTGCCATCATTTCCGGGGTCTCAGTGGACCGTGGCTACACCTTC. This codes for CAIISGVSVDRGYTF.